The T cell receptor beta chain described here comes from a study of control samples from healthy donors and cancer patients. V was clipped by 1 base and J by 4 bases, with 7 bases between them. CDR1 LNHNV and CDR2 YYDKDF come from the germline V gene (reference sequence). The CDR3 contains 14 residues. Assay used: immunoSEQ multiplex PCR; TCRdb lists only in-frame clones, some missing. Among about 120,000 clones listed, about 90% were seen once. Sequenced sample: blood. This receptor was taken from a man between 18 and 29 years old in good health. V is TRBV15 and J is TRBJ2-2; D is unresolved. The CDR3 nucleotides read TGTGCCACCAGCAGAGTGGGGTTCACCGGGGAGCTGTTTTTT. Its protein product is CATSRVGFTGELFF.